Described below is a single T cell receptor (beta chain) sequence and its context. No antigen is known for it. Template switching introduced UMIs that contain a 6-nucleotide sample barcode. TCRdb reprocessed the 5' RACE reads and reports one entry per CDR3 protein, with no DNA. The sample's table shows 200,000 to 250,000 distinct CDR3 sequences. Blood was drawn at approximately 2.7 ml per donor. The sample is drawn from a study of monozygotic twins with inflammatory bowel disease. This CDR3 has 15 residues. Germline CDR1 reads MNHEY; CDR2 reads SVGAGI. Study outcomes and limitations: Different subtypes (of T cells) could not be told apart from one another.

J is TRBJ2-1 and V is TRBV6-5; TCRdb lists TRBD1, though no DNA is available to test this call. Material for sequencing was blood. The receptor was derived from a human donor with ulcerative colitis or Crohn's disease, or a healthy co-twin of an affected twin (not recorded which). Here the CDR3 reads CGSSYWGGLDNEQFF.